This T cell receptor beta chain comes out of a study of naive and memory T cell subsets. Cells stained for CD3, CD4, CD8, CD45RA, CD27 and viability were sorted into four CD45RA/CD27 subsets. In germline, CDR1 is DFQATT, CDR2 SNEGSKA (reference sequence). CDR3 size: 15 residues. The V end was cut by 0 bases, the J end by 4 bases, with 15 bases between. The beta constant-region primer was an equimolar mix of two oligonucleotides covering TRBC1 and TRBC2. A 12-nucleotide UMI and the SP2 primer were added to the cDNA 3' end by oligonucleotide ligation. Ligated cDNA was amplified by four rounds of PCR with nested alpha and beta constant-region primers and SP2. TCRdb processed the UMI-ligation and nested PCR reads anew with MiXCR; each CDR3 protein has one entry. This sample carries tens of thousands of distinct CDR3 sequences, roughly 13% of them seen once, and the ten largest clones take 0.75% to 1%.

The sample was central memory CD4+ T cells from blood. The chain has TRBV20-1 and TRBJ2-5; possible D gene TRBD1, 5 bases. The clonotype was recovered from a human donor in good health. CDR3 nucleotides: TGCAGTGCTAGAGATCGGGCCACAGGCCCAGAGACCCAGTACTTC. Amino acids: CSARDRATGPETQYF.